This record looks at one T cell receptor beta chain sequence and its context. Regarding treatment: randomized to nivolumab then ipilimumab (arm A) or the reverse (arm B). The entry originates in a study of sequential checkpoint blockade in melanoma. The germline V gene has CDR1 SGHVS and CDR2 FQNEAQ. The CDR3 has 14 amino acids. J gave up 4 bases and V 1 base, and 2 bases lay outside the gene matches. The table came from immunoSEQ multiplex PCR; TCRdb's copy has only in-frame clones and leaves some out. This sample has 13,000 to 15,000 clones; 52% occur once, and the top ten carry under 20%. The chain employs TRBV7-8 and TRBJ1-1; the match to TRBD1 covers 8 bases. The receptor was isolated from a human donor with melanoma. The starting material was CD8+ T cells sorted from blood (inferred from file names), obtained from a patient given nivolumab and ipilimumab in sequence. The CDR3 here is CASSLGQGSTEAFF. CDR3 bases: TGTGCCAGCAGCTTAGGACAGGGGTCCACTGAAGCTTTCTTT.